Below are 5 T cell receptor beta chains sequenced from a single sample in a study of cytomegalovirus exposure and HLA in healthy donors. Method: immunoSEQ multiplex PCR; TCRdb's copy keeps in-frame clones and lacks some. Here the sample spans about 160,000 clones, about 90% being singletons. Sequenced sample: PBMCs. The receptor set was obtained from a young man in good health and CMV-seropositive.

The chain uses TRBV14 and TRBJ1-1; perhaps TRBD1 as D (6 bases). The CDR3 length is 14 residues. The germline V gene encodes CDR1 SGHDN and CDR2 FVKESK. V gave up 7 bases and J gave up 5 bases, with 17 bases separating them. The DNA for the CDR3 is TGTGCCAGCACCCGACCAGGGGTTGAAACTGAAGCTTTCTTT. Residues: CASTRPGVETEAFF.

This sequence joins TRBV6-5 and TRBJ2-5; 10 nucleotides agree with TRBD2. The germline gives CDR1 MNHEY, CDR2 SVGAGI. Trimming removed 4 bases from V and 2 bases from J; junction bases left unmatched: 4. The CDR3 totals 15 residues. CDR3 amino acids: CASSFGLAAQETQYF. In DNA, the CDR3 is TGTGCCAGCAGTTTCGGACTAGCGGCACAAGAGACCCAGTACTTC.

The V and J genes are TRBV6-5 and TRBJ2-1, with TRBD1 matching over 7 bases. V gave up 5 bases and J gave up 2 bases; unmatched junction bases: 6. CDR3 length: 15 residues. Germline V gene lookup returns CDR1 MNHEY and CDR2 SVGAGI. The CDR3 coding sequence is TGTGCCAGCAGTAATTCGGGACAGCCCTACAATGAGCAGTTCTTC. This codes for CASSNSGQPYNEQFF.

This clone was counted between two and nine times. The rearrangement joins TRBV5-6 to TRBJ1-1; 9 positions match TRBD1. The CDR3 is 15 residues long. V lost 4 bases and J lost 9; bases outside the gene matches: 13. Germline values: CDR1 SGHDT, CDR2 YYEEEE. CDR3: CASSGRGQGALQAFF. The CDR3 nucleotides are TGTGCCAGCAGCGGACGGGGACAGGGAGCCCTTCAAGCTTTCTTT.

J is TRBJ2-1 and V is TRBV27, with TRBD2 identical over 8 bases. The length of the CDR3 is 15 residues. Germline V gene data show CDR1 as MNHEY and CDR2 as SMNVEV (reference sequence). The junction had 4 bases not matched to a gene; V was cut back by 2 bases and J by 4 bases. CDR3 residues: CASSLTSGQYNEQFF. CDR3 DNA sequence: TGTGCCAGCAGTTTAACTAGCGGACAGTACAATGAGCAGTTCTTC.